The entry below gives a single T cell receptor beta chain sequence along with its context. Its antigen is currently unknown. Splitting of each subset's genomic DNA was done evenly across several immunoSEQ plates. Clones were sequenced by immunoSEQ multiplex PCR, and TCRdb holds only the in-frame ones, with some missing. Here the sample spans 2 million or so clones, 90% to 95% being singletons. The data are from a study of shared clonotypes between healthy human individuals. Trimming took 5 bases from V and 0 from J, leaving 11 bases between them. The CDR3 is 15 amino acids. Germline-derived CDR1 and CDR2 are MNHEY and SVGAGI. General observations from the study: A reduction in generation probabilities was seen for non-shared clonotypes relative to those shared by all four donors.

The material sequenced was naive CD4+ T cells sorted from blood. Subset given: CD45RA+ positively selected. The receptor was isolated from a man aged 18 to 35 in good health. The chain recombines TRBV6-5 with TRBJ1-5, with D possibly being TRBD1 (6 bases). In DNA, the CDR3 is TGTGCCAGCAGTCCGACAGGTGATAGCAATCAGCCCCAGCATTTT. It codes for CASSPTGDSNQPQHF.